This record looks at one TCR beta chain sequence and its context. This entry comes from a study of blood T cell repertoires in COVID-19. Across the study: Material from acute and convalescent COVID-19 was sourced from the United States, Italy and Spain. T cells, B-cell-depleted T cells, or PBMCs supplied cDNA or gDNA.

The method was immunoSEQ multiplex PCR; TCRdb's version includes in-frame clones alone and lacks a portion of them. The sample consists of roughly 230,000 clones, about four fifths of them appearing once. Trimming removed 1 base at V and 1 base at J, with 11 bases between. The germline gives CDR1 SGHVS, CDR2 FQNEAQ. The CDR3 covers 15 residues. V is TRBV7-8 and J is TRBJ2-7, with TRBD1 as a possible D gene (6 bases). The sample taken for sequencing was peripheral blood. The sequence was obtained from a man aged 50 to 59 with active or convalescent COVID-19. CDR3 amino acids: CASSLEQGFSYEQYF. CDR3 in DNA: TGTGCCAGCAGCTTAGAACAGGGTTTTTCCTACGAGCAGTACTTC.